This entry concerns a single T cell receptor beta chain. Its antigen is unknown. V lost 6 bases to trimming and J lost 7 bases; unmatched junction nucleotides: 9. The CDR3 is 14 residues long. Germline lookup yields CDR1 MNHNS and CDR2 SASEGT. 13 Jbeta primers and 60 Vbeta primers were used for the PCR. Here immunoSEQ multiplex PCR was the method, and the copy in TCRdb shows in-frame clones only, minus some. The table includes 150,000 to 200,000 clones, about four fifths detected once. This record comes from a study of cytomegalovirus exposure and HLA in healthy donors. Study conclusions and caveats: When analyzed later, a missense DCLRE1C variant was found to be linked to TCR beta V- and J-gene trimming. Cytomegalovirus association was assigned to about 150 TCR beta chains.

The chain employs TRBV6-1 and TRBJ1-5, with TRBD1 matching 7 bases. What was sequenced was PBMCs. The TCR sequence derives from a man aged 35-49 years in good health and CMV-seropositive. CDR3 loop: CASSVSQGQQPQHF. The CDR3 nucleotides read TGTGCCAGCAGCGTCTCACAGGGGCAGCAGCCCCAGCATTTT.